The T cell receptor beta chain under discussion was sequenced for a study of shared clonotypes between healthy human individuals. Germline V gene sequence: CDR1 SGHTA, CDR2 FQGNSA. V lost 5 bases and J lost 4; bases outside the gene matches: 7. The CDR3 is made up of 15 amino acids. The naive CD8 subset, CD45RO-negative cells positively selected for CCR7, excluded terminally differentiated effector memory CD45RA+ cells. Measured with immunoSEQ multiplex PCR; TCRdb has only the in-frame clones, and not every one. Of around 2.1 million clones listed, 85% to 95% are singletons. This receptor was taken from a man aged 18 to 35 in good health. Some clones in this sample may be carry-over from other donors' samples. The specimen sequenced was naive CD8+ T cells from PBMCs. The rearrangement links TRBV7-2 to TRBJ2-1; TRBD2 matches at 8 bases. The DNA for the CDR3 is TGTGCCAGCAGCCCTACTAGCGGTACTTACAATGAGCAGTTCTTC. It codes for CASSPTSGTYNEQFF.